Reported below is one TCR beta chain. Its antigen is currently unknown. Germline-derived CDR1 and CDR2 are LNHDA and SQIVND (reference sequence). The CDR3 extends over 14 amino acids. The V end lost 5 bases, the J end lost 7 bases, and 17 bases lay between the germline ends. This sample stems from a study of T cell responses to AZD1222 COVID-19 vaccine. Broader study findings: There were mostly white British donors and more females than males, and clonal diversity was possibly underestimated. The study sampled repertoires only after the peak T cell response. Reportedly, close to half of spike-specific TCRs are directed against unmutated variant regions.

Repertoires were generated with immunoSEQ multiplex PCR, while TCRdb's copy carries only in-frame clones and drops some. The sample has some 150,000 clones, 70% to 90% seen once; the top ten hold around 5%. The material was peripheral blood, obtained 28 days after the second dose of the MenACWY control vaccine. The source is an adult who received the MenACWY meningococcal vaccine as a control. This chain joins TRBV19 and TRBJ2-5; D is possibly TRBD1 (5 bases). The CDR3 region has the DNA TGTGCCAGTAGTCCCACAGGTGCGAAGAGGACCCAGTACTTC. Its protein product is CASSPTGAKRTQYF. The full variable domain, in which reference TRBV19 and TRBJ2-5 provide the parts outside the CDR3, is DGGITQSPKYLFRKEGQNVTLSCEQNLNHDAMYWYRQDPGQGLRLIYYSQIVNDFQKGDIAEGYSVSREKKESFPLTVTSAQKNPTAFYLCASSPTGAKRTQYFGPGTRLLVL.